This T cell receptor beta chain was recovered during a study of CD8 T cells in ankylosing spondylitis. The germline CDR1 and CDR2 sequences are SGDLS and YYNGEE. Trimming cost V 4 bases and J 1 base, with 6 bases left between them. The CDR3 extends over 12 amino acids. One entry per CDR3 protein results from TCRdb running MiXCR on the 5' RACE reads. The sample includes 150,000 to 200,000 distinct CDR3 sequences, 13% of them seen just once. General observations from the study: A subset of motif variants has previously been described in the synovial fluid and blood of reactive arthritis. Significant enrichment of disease-linked clones was reportedly seen in matched ankylosing spondylitis synovial fluid.

This clonotype was recorded many times. Its antigen is as yet unknown. J is TRBJ2-7 and V is TRBV9; D call uncertain. The sequence derives from a female donor with ankylosing spondylitis or in good health (not recorded which). Sequencing was performed on blood, either unsorted or a sorted T cell fraction (not recorded which). The CDR3 nucleotides are TGTGCCAGCAGCCCCCCGTCCTACGAGCAGTACTTC. It yields the protein CASSPPSYEQYF. Drawing the rest from reference TRBV9 and TRBJ2-7, the complete variable domain is DSGVTQTPKHLITATGQRVTLRCSPRSGDLSVYWYQQSLDQGLQFLIQYYNGEERAKGNILERFSAQQFPDLHSELNLSSLELGDSALYFCASSPPSYEQYFGPGTRLTVT.